The clone carrying this T cell receptor (beta chain) was found many times. The data were obtained in a study of neurological immune-mediated disorders. TCRdb recomputed calls from the 5' RACE reads with MiXCR, one row per CDR3 protein. The table shows more than 45,000 distinct CDR3 sequences, with over 3% occurring only once. The sample consisted of PBMCs. The TCR sequence derives from a man aged 35 to 55 with multiple sclerosis.

CDR3 sequence reads: CASSLEARAYEQYF. As DNA, the CDR3 is TGTGCCAGCAGCTTAGAGGCCAGGGCCTACGAGCAGTACTTC. J is TRBJ2-7 and V is TRBV11-2; maybe TRBD1 (5 bases). The CDR3 length is 14 residues. V was clipped by 0 bases and J by 2 bases, with 8 bases between them. Germline V gene data show CDR1 as SGHAT and CDR2 as FQNNGV.